The 26 T cell receptor beta chains below come from one sample, sequenced in a study of T cell changes during pregnancy in multiple sclerosis. The method was immunoSEQ multiplex PCR; TCRdb's version includes in-frame clones alone and lacks a portion of them. Of approximately 74,000 clones in the sample, 80% to 90% were seen once. Sequencing used peripheral blood, obtained before pregnancy. Receptor source: a female donor with multiple sclerosis, enrolled in a pregnancy study.

This chain links TRBV7-9 with TRBJ1-2; D is unclear. Trimming removed 1 base at V and 3 bases at J, with 6 bases between. The CDR3 has 13 amino acids. Per the germline V gene, CDR1 is SEHNR and CDR2 is FQNEAQ (reference sequence). The CDR3 DNA reads TGTGCCAGCAGCTTAGTTAATTACTATGGCTACACCTTC. Protein product: CASSLVNYYGYTF.

This clone was found once. This rearrangement joins TRBV18 to TRBJ1-2, with 8 nucleotides matching TRBD1. Germline CDR1 reads KGHSH; CDR2 reads LQKENI. The V gene end was trimmed by 3 bases and the J gene end by 6 bases; junction bases not matched to a gene: 9. This CDR3 contains 15 residues. This CDR3 reads CASSPGVDRENGYTF. CDR3 in DNA: TGTGCCAGCTCACCGGGGGTGGACAGGGAAAATGGCTACACCTTC.

This rearrangement joins TRBV27 to TRBJ2-7; D may be TRBD2 (7 bases). The CDR3 contains 17 residues. Trimming removed 2 bases from V and 2 bases from J, with 19 bases in between. Germline CDR1 MNHEY, CDR2 SMNVEV (reference sequence). This chain's CDR3 is CASSLRARGEGAYEQYF. CDR3 coding DNA: TGTGCCAGCAGTTTAAGGGCTAGGGGGGAGGGGGCCTACGAGCAGTACTTC.

The chain has TRBV4-2 and TRBJ1-2, with 7 bases identical to TRBD1. The germline V gene has CDR1 LGHNA and CDR2 YNFKEQ. Trimming took 3 bases from V and 6 from J; bases not matched to a gene: 13. The CDR3 consists of 16 residues. The CDR3 region is CASSHGGTANQNGYTF. For the CDR3, the DNA is TGTGCCAGCAGCCATGGGGGGACAGCCAACCAGAATGGCTACACCTTC.

J is TRBJ2-5 and V is TRBV5-1; 8 bases fit TRBD1. Germline V gene lookup returns CDR1 SGHRS and CDR2 YFSETQ. There are 16 residues in the CDR3. V trimming: 0 bases; J trimming: 2 bases; junction bases outside the gene matches: 6. The CDR3 region is CASSLEAGGSQETQYF. DNA of the CDR3: TGCGCCAGCAGCTTGGAGGCAGGGGGCTCTCAAGAGACCCAGTACTTC.

The rearrangement uses TRBV7-9 and TRBJ2-7; D remains unclear. CDR3 size: 13 residues. Germline CDR1 and CDR2: SEHNR and FQNEAQ (reference sequence). V lost 9 bases, J lost 2 bases, and 14 bases lay in between. The CDR3 DNA sequence: TGTGCCAGTCGTGAAAGCAGGACCTACGAGCAGTACTTC. Protein product: CASRESRTYEQYF.

This rearrangement joins TRBV7-9 to TRBJ2-2, with D hard to call. The ends were cut back, 5 bases at V and 3 bases at J, with 7 bases in the middle. The CDR3 spans 13 residues. CDR1 and CDR2 from the germline V gene are SEHNR and FQNEAQ (reference sequence). The CDR3 loop is CASSPVHTGELFF. CDR3 nucleotides: TGTGCCAGCAGCCCGGTCCACACCGGGGAGCTGTTTTTT.

This chain uses TRBV5-1 with TRBJ2-3, with TRBD2 matching over 8 bases. With V trimmed by 0 bases and J by 0 bases, 3 bases remained unmatched. Germline CDR1 and CDR2: SGHRS and YFSETQ. This CDR3 is 16 amino acids long. CDR3 amino acids: CASSLAASGSTDTQYF. CDR3 bases: TGCGCCAGCAGCTTGGCGGCTAGCGGGAGCACAGATACGCAGTATTTT.

The rearrangement joins TRBV30 to TRBJ1-1, with D possibly matching TRBD1 (5 bases). The CDR3 has 14 residues. V was trimmed by 2 bases and J by 8 bases, leaving 18 bases between them. CDR1 GTSNPN and CDR2 SVGIG come from the germline V gene (reference sequence). DNA of the CDR3: TGTGCCTGGAGTCCGGCAGGGCGCCTCACAGAAGCTTTCTTT. Translating gives CAWSPAGRLTEAFF. The full variable domain, with the rest looked up from reference TRBV30 and TRBJ1-1, is SQTIHQWPATLVQPVGSPLSLECTVEGTSNPNLYWYRQAAGRGLQLLFYSVGIGQISSEVPQNLSASRPQDRQFILSSKKLLLSDSGFYLCAWSPAGRLTEAFFGQGTRLTVV.

This chain joins TRBV5-1 and TRBJ2-5, with 7 bases that match TRBD1. This CDR3 region has 13 residues. The V segment lost 7 bases and the J segment 4 bases; nucleotides outside the gene matches: 7. The V gene's germline CDR1 is SGHRS and CDR2 YFSETQ. The chain's CDR3 is CASFTQGSETQYF. Written as DNA, the CDR3 is TGCGCCAGCTTTACACAGGGGTCAGAGACCCAGTACTTC.

V is TRBV5-1 and J is TRBJ2-3; 7 positions agree with TRBD1. This CDR3 region has 14 residues. With V trimmed by 4 bases and J by 0 bases, 2 bases remained unmatched. Germline loops: CDR1 SGHRS, CDR2 YFSETQ. CDR3 nucleotides: TGCGCCAGCAGCACGGGACAGAGCACAGATACGCAGTATTTT. This encodes CASSTGQSTDTQYF. The variable domain in full, with the rest retrieved from reference TRBV5-1 and TRBJ2-3, is KAGVTQTPRYLIKTRGQQVTLSCSPISGHRSVSWYQQTPGQGLQFLFEYFSETQRNKGNFPGRFSGRQFSNSRSEMNVSTLELGDSALYLCASSTGQSTDTQYFGPGTRLTVL.

The rearrangement uses TRBV19 and TRBJ2-7; D perhaps matches TRBD1 (6 bases). V was trimmed by 5 bases and J by 0 bases, leaving 14 bases between them. Germline V gene data show CDR1 as LNHDA and CDR2 as SQIVND (reference sequence). The CDR3 has 15 residues. The chain's CDR3 is CASSPTGSISYEQYF. In DNA, the CDR3 is TGTGCCAGTAGTCCCACAGGGTCTATCTCCTACGAGCAGTACTTC.

This rearrangement joins TRBV30 to TRBJ1-1; D is possibly TRBD1 (5 bases). Deletions cut 2 bases from V and 4 bases from J, with 11 bases between. The germline V gene encodes CDR1 GTSNPN and CDR2 SVGIG (reference sequence). CDR3 length equals 13 residues. CDR3 nucleotide sequence: TGTGCCTGGAGTCGGGGGATCGGCACTGAAGCTTTCTTT. Translating gives CAWSRGIGTEAFF.

The rearrangement joins TRBV7-8 to TRBJ2-7; perhaps TRBD1 as D (6 bases). V lost 2 bases, J lost 2 bases, and 16 bases lay in between. Germline CDR1 and CDR2: SGHVS and FQNEAQ. The CDR3 has 16 residues. CDR3 coding DNA: TGTGCCAGCAGCTTAAACTCCGGACAGTCCCCCTACGAGCAGTACTTC. Translated: CASSLNSGQSPYEQYF.

The chain couples TRBV29-1 to TRBJ1-2; D call uncertain. In germline, CDR1 is SQVTM, CDR2 ANQGSEA. The length of the CDR3 is 14 residues. V dropped 4 bases and J dropped 0 bases, with 12 bases sitting between them. CDR3 in amino acids: CSVVSIHPNYGYTF. CDR3 DNA sequence: TGCAGCGTTGTTAGCATCCATCCTAACTATGGCTACACCTTC. The variable domain in full, with the rest retrieved from reference TRBV29-1 and TRBJ1-2, is SAVISQKPSRDICQRGTSLTIQCQVDSQVTMMFWYRQQPGQSLTLIATANQGSEATYESGFVIDKFPISRPNLTFSTLTVSNMSPEDSSIYLCSVVSIHPNYGYTFGSGTRLTVV.

V usage is TRBV27 and J usage is TRBJ1-2; 7 bases are shared with TRBD1. The V and J ends lost 6 bases and 2 bases, in that order; junction bases with no gene match: 12. This CDR3 is 16 amino acids long. Germline lookup yields CDR1 MNHEY and CDR2 SMNVEV (reference sequence). DNA of the CDR3: TGTGCCAGCAGCTACCGTAGACAGGGAACGAACTATGGCTACACCTTC. Translating gives CASSYRRQGTNYGYTF.

This chain joins TRBV6-1 and TRBJ1-4; a possible D gene is TRBD1 (6 bases). The CDR3 extends over 14 amino acids. The V and J ends lost 5 bases and 4 bases respectively, with 11 bases between them. Looked up from germline, CDR1 is MNHNS and CDR2 is SASEGT. The CDR3 DNA reads as TGTGCCAGCAGTTCACGGACAGATAATGAAAAACTGTTTTTT. It translates to CASSSRTDNEKLFF.

This clone was counted a single time. V and J are TRBV6-6 and TRBJ2-1, with TRBD2 matching over 8 bases. The CDR3 runs to 15 residues. Germline CDR1 is MNHNY and CDR2 is SVGAGI (reference sequence). The J segment lost 2 bases and the V segment lost 6 bases, leaving 6 bases of the junction unmatched. For the CDR3, the DNA is TGTGCCAGCAGCCGGCGGGGGGACCCCTACAATGAGCAGTTCTTC. Translated, it gives CASSRRGDPYNEQFF.

V usage is TRBV7-3 and J usage is TRBJ2-6, with D tentatively TRBD1 (5 bases). CDR3 size: 15 residues. Trimming left V 6 bases short and J 0 bases short, with 9 bases between. Germline-derived CDR1 and CDR2 are SGHTA and FQGTGA. The CDR3 sequence: CASSYDSSGANVLTF. CDR3 nucleotide sequence: TGTGCCAGCAGTTACGACAGCTCTGGGGCCAACGTCCTGACTTTC.

V and J are TRBV5-6 and TRBJ1-1; D uncertain. The CDR3 is 15 amino acids. The V end was cut by 0 bases, the J end by 0 bases, with 9 bases between. From germline, CDR1 is SGHDT and CDR2 YYEEEE. CDR3 protein: CASSLDPGMNTEAFF. DNA of the CDR3: TGTGCCAGCAGCTTGGATCCAGGTATGAACACTGAAGCTTTCTTT.

This CDR3 reads CSVSRLVSTDTQYF. CDR3 nucleotides: TGCAGCGTTTCCAGACTAGTGAGCACAGATACGCAGTATTTT. The chain is built from TRBV29-1 and TRBJ2-3; D is perhaps TRBD2 (6 bases). CDR1 and CDR2 from the germline V gene are SQVTM and ANQGSEA. CDR3 size: 14 residues. V lost 5 bases to trimming and J lost 0 bases, with 12 bases between them.

The chain links TRBV27 to TRBJ2-3, with 9 positions matching TRBD2. V dropped 4 bases and J dropped 2; count of bases not matched to a gene: 4. Germline lookup yields CDR1 MNHEY and CDR2 SMNVEV (reference sequence). The CDR3 contains 15 residues. Here the CDR3 DNA reads TGTGCCAGCAGTTGGCTAGCGGGAAACACAGATACGCAGTATTTT. Translation: CASSWLAGNTDTQYF.

V is TRBV18 and J is TRBJ1-1; possible D gene TRBD1, 6 bases. V lost 6 bases and J lost 2, with 19 bases in between. The germline CDR1 and CDR2 sequences are KGHSH and LQKENI. This CDR3 has 16 amino acids. The CDR3: CASSPTTQGINTEAFF. In nucleotides, the CDR3 is TGTGCCAGCTCTCCCACAACACAGGGAATAAACACTGAAGCTTTCTTT.

The chain has TRBV4-2 and TRBJ2-7, with a possible D match to TRBD2 (5 bases). The ends were cut back, 1 base at V and 2 bases at J, with 12 bases in the middle. Germline V lookup: CDR1 LGHNA, CDR2 YNFKEQ. The CDR3 runs 15 residues. This CDR3 reads CASSQAGLDTYEQYF. CDR3 bases: TGTGCCAGCAGCCAAGCTGGACTCGACACCTACGAGCAGTACTTC.

The genes are TRBV11-2 and TRBJ2-7; TRBD1 matches 7 bases. The germline V gene encodes CDR1 SGHAT and CDR2 FQNNGV. The J segment lost 2 bases and the V segment lost 1 base, leaving 2 bases of the junction unmatched. This CDR3 region has 14 residues. The CDR3 nucleotides are TGTGCCAGCAGCTTAGCACAGGGGCCCTACGAGCAGTACTTC. Amino acids: CASSLAQGPYEQYF. Full variable domain (missing parts from reference TRBV11-2 and TRBJ2-7): EAGVAQSPRYKIIEKRQSVAFWCNPISGHATLYWYQQILGQGPKLLIQFQNNGVVDDSQLPKDRFSAERLKGVDSTLKIQPAKLEDSAVYLCASSLAQGPYEQYFGPGTRLTVT.

This clone was recorded only once. V and J are TRBV9 and TRBJ2-3; possibly TRBD1 for D (5 bases). Germline CDR1 reads SGDLS; CDR2 reads YYNGEE. The CDR3 is 15 residues long. The ends were cut back, 0 bases at V and 2 bases at J, with 10 bases in the middle. In nucleotides, the CDR3 is TGTGCCAGCAGCGTAGCTGACAGCACCACAGATACGCAGTATTTT. It is translated as CASSVADSTTDTQYF.